This TCR beta chain was sequenced during a study of tissue T cells after allogeneic stem cell transplantation. Study findings and constraints: Motif-based clustering found tissue-specific repertoire signatures shared across patients, though few clones were shared. Tissue-detected TCR repertoire was only partly captured by blood and spleen T cells. Alloreactivity or antigen specificity of tissue TCRs was not determined; some clones might be host cells.

The CDR3 is 13 residues long. The germline V gene has CDR1 KGHPV and CDR2 FQNQEV (reference sequence). The V end lost 2 bases, the J end lost 6 bases, and 7 bases lay between the germline ends. Time point given: mouse harvest day 14 after allogeneic transplant. Tail vein injection delivered 10^7 T-cell-depleted bone marrow cells and 10^6 splenic CD5+ T cells. Mice had MHC-mismatched B6 into BALB/c GVHD, sampled day 7 or 14. TCRdb's table, derived via immunoSEQ multiplex PCR, lists solely in-frame clones and lacks some. Among thousands of clones listed, around 50% were seen once. This clone was picked up a small number of times. What it recognizes is unknown. The gene names here belong to mouse. The missing CDR3 end, 1 residue past where the read stops, is filled in from the germline J gene.

Specimen: lymph node tissue. This receptor was identified in a female BALB/c mouse given C57BL/6 T cells with graft-versus-host disease after an allogeneic hematopoietic cell transplant. The chain recombines TRBV26 with TRBJ1-4; D gene ambiguous. CDR3 amino acids: CASSLAPHERLFF. The CDR3 bases that were read are TGTGCCAGCAGTCTGGCACCCCACGAAAGATTATTT. Full variable domain (outside the CDR3, taken from reference TRBV26 and TRBJ1-4): NSKVIQTPRYLVKGQGQKAKMRCIPEKGHPVVFWYQQNKNNEFKFLINFQNQEVLQQIDMTEKRFSAECPSNSPCSLEIQSSEAGDSALYLCASSLAPHERLFFGHGTKLSVL.